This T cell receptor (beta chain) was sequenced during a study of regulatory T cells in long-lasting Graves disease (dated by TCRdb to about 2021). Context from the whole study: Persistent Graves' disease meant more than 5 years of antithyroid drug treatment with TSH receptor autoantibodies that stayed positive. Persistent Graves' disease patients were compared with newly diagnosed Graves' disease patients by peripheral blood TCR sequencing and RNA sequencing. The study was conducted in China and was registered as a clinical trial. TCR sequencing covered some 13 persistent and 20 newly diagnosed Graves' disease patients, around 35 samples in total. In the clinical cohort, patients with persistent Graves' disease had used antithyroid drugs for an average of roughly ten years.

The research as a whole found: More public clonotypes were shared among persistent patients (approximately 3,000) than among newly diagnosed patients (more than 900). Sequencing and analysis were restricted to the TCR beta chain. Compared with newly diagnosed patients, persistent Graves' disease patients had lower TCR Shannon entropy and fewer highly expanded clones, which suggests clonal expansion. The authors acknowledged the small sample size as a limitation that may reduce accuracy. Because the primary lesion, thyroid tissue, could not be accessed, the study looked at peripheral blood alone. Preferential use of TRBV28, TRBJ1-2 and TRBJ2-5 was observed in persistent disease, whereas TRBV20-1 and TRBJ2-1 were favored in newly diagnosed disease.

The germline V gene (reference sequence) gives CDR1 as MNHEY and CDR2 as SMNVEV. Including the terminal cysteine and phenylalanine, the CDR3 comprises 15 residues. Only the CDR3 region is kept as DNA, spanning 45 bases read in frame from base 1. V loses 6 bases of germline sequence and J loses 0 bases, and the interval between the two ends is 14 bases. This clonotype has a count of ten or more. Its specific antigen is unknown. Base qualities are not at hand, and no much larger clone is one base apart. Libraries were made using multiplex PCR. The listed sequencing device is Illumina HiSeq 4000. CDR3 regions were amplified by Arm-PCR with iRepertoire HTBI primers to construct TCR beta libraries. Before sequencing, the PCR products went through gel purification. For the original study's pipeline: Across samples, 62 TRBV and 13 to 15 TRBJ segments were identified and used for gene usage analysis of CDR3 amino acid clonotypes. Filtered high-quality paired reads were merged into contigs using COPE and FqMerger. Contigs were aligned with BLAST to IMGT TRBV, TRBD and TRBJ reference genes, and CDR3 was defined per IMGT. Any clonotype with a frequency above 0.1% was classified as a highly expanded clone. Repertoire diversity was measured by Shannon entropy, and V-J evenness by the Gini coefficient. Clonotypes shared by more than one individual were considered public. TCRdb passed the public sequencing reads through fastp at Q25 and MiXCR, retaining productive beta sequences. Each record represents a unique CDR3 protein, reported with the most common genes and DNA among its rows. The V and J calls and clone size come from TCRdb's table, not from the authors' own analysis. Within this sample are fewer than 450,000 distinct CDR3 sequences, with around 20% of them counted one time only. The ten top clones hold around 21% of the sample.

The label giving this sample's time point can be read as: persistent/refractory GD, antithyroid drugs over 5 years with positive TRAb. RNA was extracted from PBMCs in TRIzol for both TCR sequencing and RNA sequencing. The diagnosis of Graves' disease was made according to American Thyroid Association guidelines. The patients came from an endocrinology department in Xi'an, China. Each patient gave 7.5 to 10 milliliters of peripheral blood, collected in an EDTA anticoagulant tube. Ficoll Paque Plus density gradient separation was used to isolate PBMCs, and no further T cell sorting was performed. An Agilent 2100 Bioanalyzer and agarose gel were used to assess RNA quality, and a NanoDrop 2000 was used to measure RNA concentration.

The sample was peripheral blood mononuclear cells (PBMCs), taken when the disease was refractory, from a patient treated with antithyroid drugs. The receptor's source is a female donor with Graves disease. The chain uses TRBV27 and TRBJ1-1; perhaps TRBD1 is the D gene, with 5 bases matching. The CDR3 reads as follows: CASSSWTNLNTEAFF. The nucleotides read TGTGCCAGCAGCTCTTGGACAAATTTGAACACTGAAGCTTTCTTT.